Listed below are T cell receptor beta chains from one sample, sequenced in a study of blood T cell repertoires in COVID-19. Clones were sequenced by immunoSEQ multiplex PCR, and TCRdb holds only the in-frame ones, with some missing. The table lists fewer than 120,000 clones, 80% to 90% of them singletons, with approximately 15% in the top ten. The sample consisted of peripheral blood. Receptor source: a woman aged 55-70 years with acute or convalescent COVID-19. Both conserved end residues are part of each CDR3. Fields, in order: J gene, D gene, clone size, V gene, CDR3 protein, CDR3 DNA. A D gene is named only where the DNA matches it firmly. Expanded clones get a size class; other rows say once, few or many, or leave the size out.

>TRBJ1-4|-|few|TRBV4-2
CASSQEGGRGNEKLFF
TGTGCCAGCAGCCAAGAAGGAGGTCGTGGTAATGAAAAACTGTTTTTT
>TRBJ1-5|TRBD1|-|TRBV19
CASSAQGAGQPQHF
TGTGCCAGTAGTGCTCAGGGGGCAGGCCAGCCCCAGCATTTT
>TRBJ2-5|TRBD1|-|TRBV28
CASSKTGQETQYF
TGTGCCAGCAGTAAGACAGGGCAGGAGACCCAGTACTTC
>TRBJ1-1|-|-|TRBV7-7
CASSQGRGTEAFF
TGTGCTAGCAGCCAAGGACGGGGTACTGAAGCTTTCTTT
>TRBJ1-2|TRBD1|-|TRBV5-1
CASSRLGTADQGYTF
TGCGCCAGCAGCCGATTGGGGACAGCCGATCAGGGCTACACCTTC
>TRBJ1-5|TRBD1|few|TRBV2
CASQSPRGSNQPQHF
TGTGCCAGTCAGTCCCCCAGGGGGAGCAATCAGCCCCAGCATTTT
>TRBJ1-1|-|-|TRBV9
CASSSEGGTEAFF
TGTGCCAGCAGCTCAGAGGGGGGGACTGAAGCTTTCTTT
>TRBJ2-7|-|-|TRBV6-1
CASSDLRGTSHEQYF
TGTGCCAGCAGTGATTTACGCGGGACGTCACACGAGCAGTACTTC
>TRBJ1-4|TRBD1|once|TRBV4-3
CASSHGTGGEKLFF
TGCGCCAGCAGCCACGGGACAGGGGGCGAAAAACTGTTTTTT
>TRBJ2-7|TRBD1|-|TRBV29-1
CSGGWGTDEQYF
TGCAGCGGGGGTTGGGGGACAGACGAGCAGTACTTC